Below, 4 T cell receptor beta chains from the same sample are listed, as sequenced in a study of T cell changes during pregnancy in multiple sclerosis. Method: immunoSEQ multiplex PCR; TCRdb's copy keeps in-frame clones and lacks some. The sample lists about 67,000 clones, roughly nine tenths seen once, with under 1.5% in the top ten. Sample: peripheral blood, taken in the second trimester of pregnancy. These receptors originate from a female donor with multiple sclerosis, enrolled in a pregnancy study.

The chain links TRBV9 to TRBJ1-5; D remains ambiguous. The V and J ends lost 0 bases and 0 bases respectively, with 7 bases between them. Germline CDR1 SGDLS, CDR2 YYNGEE. This CDR3 spans 15 amino acids. The CDR3 DNA follows: TGTGCCAGCAGCGTAGGAGATTATAGCAATCAGCCCCAGCATTTT. Translation: CASSVGDYSNQPQHF.

The chain uses TRBV6-5 and TRBJ1-6; 8 bases are shared with TRBD1. This CDR3 is built from 16 residues. J lost 9 bases, V lost 0 bases, and 7 bases had no gene match. Germline V gene lookup returns CDR1 MNHEY and CDR2 SVGAGI. The CDR3 DNA sequence: TGTGCCAGCAGTTACTCTCTTACAGGGGGGATTTCACCCCTCCACTTT. As protein: CASSYSLTGGISPLHF.

This clone was seen once. The rearrangement links TRBV18 to TRBJ2-1, with TRBD2 identical over 7 bases. The CDR3 spans 20 residues. V gave up 5 bases and J gave up 0 bases; unmatched junction bases: 19. Germline lookup yields CDR1 KGHSH and CDR2 LQKENI. In DNA form, the CDR3 reads TGTGCCAGCTCAAGGGATTGGGGAGGGGCCTCCTCCGGCTCCTACAATGAGCAGTTCTTC. Encoded protein: CASSRDWGGASSGSYNEQFF.

CDR3 amino acids: CASSQAGAAKTQYF. Here the CDR3 DNA reads TGTGCCAGCAGCCAGGCGGGGGCGGCTAAGACCCAGTACTTC. The J gene is TRBJ2-5, the V gene TRBV14, with D possibly matching TRBD2 (7 bases). The CDR3 is 14 amino acids. Trimming shortened V by 3 bases and J by 6 bases, and 14 bases separated the two germline ends. In germline, CDR1 is SGHDN, CDR2 FVKESK.